This TCR beta chain stems from a study of T cell clonality in common variable immunodeficiency. General study results and limits: Reportedly, TCR beta sequences from common variable immunodeficiency showed fewer deletions and N-nucleotide insertions.

This clone was recorded a few times. Its antigen is undetermined. From the germline J gene comes the end of the CDR3, since the read stops 3 residues before it. Control and CVID samples contributed equal amounts of genomic DNA. The data were produced by immunoSEQ multiplex PCR, yet TCRdb's version contains in-frame clones alone and is incomplete. Observed in the sample are 23,000 or so clones, none of them singletons. Trimming cost V 1 base and J 2 bases, with 6 bases left between them. Looked up from germline, CDR1 is DFQATT and CDR2 is SNEGSKA (reference sequence). This CDR3 is built from 12 residues. CVID subjects were neither ill nor on immunomodulatory or immunosuppressive medication at sampling. Donors gave roughly 5 to 8.5 ml heparinized peripheral whole blood.

Sequences were obtained from peripheral blood mononuclear cells. This clonotype originated in a human donor with common variable immunodeficiency. The V call is TRBV20-1, the J call TRBJ2-7; D may be TRBD2 (6 bases). The CDR3 sequence is CSARGGAYEQYF. Partial CDR3 DNA: TGCAGTGCTAGAGGGGGGGCCTACGAG.